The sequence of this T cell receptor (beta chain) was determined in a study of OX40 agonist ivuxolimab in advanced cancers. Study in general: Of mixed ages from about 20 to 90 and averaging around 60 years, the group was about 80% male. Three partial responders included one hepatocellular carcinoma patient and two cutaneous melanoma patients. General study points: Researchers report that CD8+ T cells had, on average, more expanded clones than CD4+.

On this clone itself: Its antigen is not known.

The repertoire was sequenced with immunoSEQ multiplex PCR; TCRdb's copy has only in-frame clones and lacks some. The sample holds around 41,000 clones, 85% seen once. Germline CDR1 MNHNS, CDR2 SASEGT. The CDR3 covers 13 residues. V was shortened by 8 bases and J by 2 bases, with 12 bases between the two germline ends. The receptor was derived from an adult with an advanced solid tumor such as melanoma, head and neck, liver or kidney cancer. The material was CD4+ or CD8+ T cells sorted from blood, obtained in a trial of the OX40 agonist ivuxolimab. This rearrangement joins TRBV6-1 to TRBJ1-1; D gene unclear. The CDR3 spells CASPREVNTEAFF. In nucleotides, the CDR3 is TGTGCCAGCCCCCGAGAGGTAAACACTGAAGCTTTCTTT.